This paragraph reports one T cell receptor beta chain. These data are taken from a study of T cells expressing NK-cell markers. Germline CDR1 reads LGHDT; CDR2 reads YNNKEL (reference sequence). This CDR3 comprises 14 residues. TCRdb processed the 5' RACE reads again and assigns one entry to each CDR3 protein, with no DNA. The sample totals about 170,000 distinct CDR3 sequences. Sequencing was carried out using blood T cells: a sorted CD56 or NKG2C T cell subset, CD4+ or CD8+ T cells, or bulk PBMC T cells (not recorded which). The receptor was isolated from a man aged 18-75 years in good health. The V and J genes are TRBV3-1 and TRBJ2-1; there is no DNA to check the TCRdb D call of TRBD2. The CDR3 reads CASSPLQRGGKQFF.